The clone carrying this TCR beta chain was detected many times. V lost 3 bases and J lost 8; bases outside the gene matches: 5. Germline loops: CDR1 LGHNT, CDR2 FRNRAP. The CDR3 runs 14 residues. These data are taken from a study of blood T cell repertoires in COVID-19. For the study at large: Some COVID-19 samples were acute and others convalescent; all came from the United States, Italy and Spain. PBMCs, B-cell-depleted T cells, or T cells were the source of the cDNA or gDNA that made up the material.

Original analysis: Quantification of nucleated cells was approximated via reference gene primer amplification. Clones were sequenced by immunoSEQ multiplex PCR, and TCRdb holds only the in-frame ones, with some missing. V, J and clone size are those of that table, while D and trimming were read from the DNA. The sample shows about 120,000 clones, less than 90% of them seen only once. This sequence joins TRBV12-5 and TRBJ2-1; TRBD2 aligns across 9 bases. Sequencing was done on a sample of peripheral blood. The receptor was isolated from a man older than 75 with active or convalescent COVID-19. The CDR3 loop is CASGFSGSFYEQFF. Here the CDR3 DNA reads TGTGCTAGTGGTTTTAGCGGGAGTTTCTATGAGCAGTTCTTC.